One TCR beta chain is described in this entry. Which antigen it targets is not known. Within one base of it there is no much larger clone, and no base qualities were kept. The data belong to a study of CD8+CD57+ T cells in acquired aplastic anemia (dated by TCRdb to about 2018). Turning to the overall study: On average, sorted CD4+ and CD8+ cells yielded 3.2 ug of extracted DNA, with a range of about 0.19 to 30 ug. Healthy donor samples averaged around 9.8 million reads for CD4+ and roughly 11 million for CD8+ cells.

Genomic DNA served as template for TCR beta VDJ combination and CDR3 sequence profiling. TCR repertoire sequencing was run on an Illumina HiSeq 2000. The original methods were these. Repertoire assessment relied on Simpson's diversity index, CDR3 size and DJ length profiles, and TRBV/TRBJ rearrangement plots. The most abundant DNA sequence in the deep sequencing data was taken as the immunodominant clone. CDR3 amino acid sequences were screened for sharing across subjects and were compared with published repertoires and the VDJdb database. TCRdb's own reprocessing of the public reads used fastp at Q25 and MiXCR and kept productive beta chains. Each entry merges the rows of one CDR3 protein and shows their most common DNA and genes. TCRdb's processing, not the authors' own work, is the source of the V and J calls. The sample includes approximately 99,000 distinct CDR3 sequences, with around 53% observed a single time. The ten biggest clones cover approximately 32% of the sample.

Results the study describes overall, beyond this receptor: No significant difference in CD8+ Simpson's diversity was found between patients and healthy controls (P=0.060). Around 28 CD8+ CDR3 sequences were found to be shared between patients and controls, but these sequences appeared to be highly expressed in patients and within the immunodominant clones of the patients.

In the study, sorted CD4+ and CD8+ blood T cells from patients with severe aplastic anemia and from healthy subjects underwent deep sequencing of TCR repertoires. Ficoll-Paque density gradient centrifugation was used to isolate peripheral blood mononuclear cells. Before DNA extraction, CD4+ and CD8+ T cells were sorted with FACS or magnetic beads. This TCR derives from a human donor in good health, serving as a control. Sequencing was performed on sorted CD4+, CD8+, or CD8+CD57+ T cells (not recorded which) from PBMCs.

CDR3 protein: CATSTGGTGGLSEQYF. The sequenced DNA: TGTGCCACCAGCACAGGGGGGACAGGGGGCCTTAGCGAGCAGTACTTC. The chain joins TRBV15 to TRBJ2-7, and TRBD1 matches 12 of the central bases. Based on the germline V gene (reference sequence), the CDR1 and CDR2 sequences are LNHNV and YYDKDF. From V the trimming removes 4 bases and from J it removes 6 bases, while the gene matches leave 10 bases of the junction unaccounted for. The CDR3 runs 16 amino acids, cysteine and phenylalanine included. Only the CDR3 part of the read is kept: 48 bases, read in frame from the first base.